This TCR beta chain was sequenced during a study of blood T cell repertoires in COVID-19. For the study at large: There were acute and convalescent COVID-19 samples, and they came from the United States, Italy and Spain. In each case, the material was cDNA or gDNA derived from T cells, B-cell-depleted T cells, or PBMCs.

Trimming removed 7 bases at V and 2 bases at J, with 12 bases between. Germline lookup yields CDR1 LNHDA and CDR2 SQIVND (reference sequence). The CDR3 totals 14 residues. Using immunoSEQ multiplex PCR, the repertoire was profiled, and TCRdb retains in-frame clones only, with some absent. This repertoire shows about 180,000 clones, over 70% found once; its top ten account for approximately 2.9%. This receptor was taken from a woman aged 60 to 75 with acute or convalescent COVID-19. This rearrangement joins TRBV19 to TRBJ2-1, with no clear D. What was sequenced was peripheral blood. The CDR3 is CASMSSETYNEQFF. The DNA for the CDR3 is TGTGCCAGTATGTCGTCAGAAACCTACAATGAGCAGTTCTTC.